This T cell receptor beta chain was profiled in a study of CD8+ T cells in alopecia areata. Treatment specified: oral pan-JAK inhibitor, 5-10 mg twice daily. Extracted RNA was reverse transcribed into cDNA, the sequencing template. TCRdb keeps only in-frame clones here, not all; method: immunoSEQ multiplex PCR. This table holds roughly 110,000 clones, around 53% found once. The ends were cut back, 5 bases at V and 5 bases at J, with 12 bases in the middle. The CDR3 spans 13 residues. The germline V gene has CDR1 KGHSH and CDR2 LQKENI. This receptor was taken from a human donor with alopecia areata. The chain recombines TRBV18 with TRBJ1-1; tentative D call: TRBD1 (5 bases). The source material was CD8+ T cells sorted from blood, sampled at week 24, from a patient treated with tofacitinib. Written as DNA, the CDR3 is TGTGCCAGCTCAGATGGTGGGGGGACTGAAGCTTTCTTT. Its translation: CASSDGGGTEAFF.